The 13 T cell receptor beta chains reported below all come from one sample, sequenced in a study of regulatory T cells in long-lasting Graves disease. Noted time point: persistent/refractory GD, antithyroid drugs over 5 years with positive TRAb. Scientists built the TCR library using RNA that was extracted from PBMCs. CDR3-region Arm-PCR and iRepertoire HTBI primers produced the TCR beta libraries. One entry per CDR3 protein, called by TCRdb with MiXCR from the multiplex PCR reads. Altogether 390,000 or so distinct CDR3 sequences are present, 23% being singletons, with the ten largest covering 28%. The input for sequencing was peripheral blood mononuclear cells (PBMCs), taken when the disease was refractory, from a patient treated with antithyroid drugs. The receptors originated from a woman aged 35 to 49 with Graves disease.

The sample holds many counts of this clonotype. The rearrangement joins TRBV29-1 to TRBJ1-1, with D perhaps matching TRBD1 (5 bases). V shed 4 bases and J shed 0 bases, with 9 bases lying between them. CDR3 size: 13 residues. Germline assignment: CDR1 SQVTM and CDR2 ANQGSEA. DNA of the CDR3: TGCAGCGTTGGACAGAACATGAACACTGAAGCTTTCTTT. Its translation: CSVGQNMNTEAFF.

The V call is TRBV5-1, the J call TRBJ2-7; tentatively, D is TRBD1 (6 bases). Trimming took off 1 base at V and 2 bases at J, with 13 bases between the two ends. This CDR3 spans 15 amino acids. Looked up from germline, CDR1 is SGHRS and CDR2 is YFSETQ. CDR3 residues: CASSLHPGHTYEQYF. In nucleotides, the CDR3 is TGCGCCAGCAGCTTGCACCCGGGACATACCTACGAGCAGTACTTC. Filled out from reference TRBV5-1 and TRBJ2-7, the complete variable domain reads KAGVTQTPRYLIKTRGQQVTLSCSPISGHRSVSWYQQTPGQGLQFLFEYFSETQRNKGNFPGRFSGRQFSNSRSEMNVSTLELGDSALYLCASSLHPGHTYEQYFGPGTRLTVT.

This clonotype was recorded many times. This chain uses TRBV29-1 with TRBJ2-5; D gene ambiguous. The CDR3 sequence is 10 residues long. V was cut by 4 bases and J by 5 bases, with 5 bases left in between. Germline V lookup: CDR1 SQVTM, CDR2 ANQGSEA. CDR3 protein: CSVVSETQYF. The CDR3 DNA reads as TGCAGCGTTGTAAGTGAGACCCAGTACTTC. The full variable domain, completed using reference TRBV29-1 and TRBJ2-5, is SAVISQKPSRDICQRGTSLTIQCQVDSQVTMMFWYRQQPGQSLTLIATANQGSEATYESGFVIDKFPISRPNLTFSTLTVSNMSPEDSSIYLCSVVSETQYFGPGTRLLVL.

The genes are TRBV7-9 and TRBJ1-1; D is ambiguous. The CDR3 contains 15 residues. Germline CDR1 reads SEHNR; CDR2 reads FQNEAQ (reference sequence). V was cut by 2 bases and J by 3 bases, with 13 bases left in between. The CDR3 DNA reads TGTGCCAGCAGCTTAAATAGGGCGGCAGACACTGAAGCTTTCTTT. This sequence encodes CASSLNRAADTEAFF.

This clonotype was observed a handful of times. The V call is TRBV7-9, the J call TRBJ1-5; 8 nucleotides match TRBD1. V gave up 1 base and J gave up 7 bases; unmatched junction bases: 6. The CDR3 is made up of 15 amino acids. Germline CDR1 reads SEHNR; CDR2 reads FQNEAQ (reference sequence). The CDR3 region is CASSLGTGMGQPQHF. CDR3 nucleotide sequence: TGTGCCAGCAGCTTAGGGACAGGGATGGGGCAGCCCCAGCATTTT.

This clonotype was observed many times. The chain joins TRBV29-1 to TRBJ1-5; TRBD1 matches at 8 bases. CDR3 length equals 14 residues. Germline CDR1 reads SQVTM; CDR2 reads ANQGSEA. J gave up 3 bases and V 4 bases, and 5 bases lay outside the gene matches. CDR3 residues: CSVAPDRDNQPQHF. CDR3 bases: TGCAGCGTTGCCCCGGACAGGGACAATCAGCCCCAGCATTTT.

Only a few counts were recorded for this clonotype. The chain has TRBV14 and TRBJ2-7, with 7 nucleotides matching TRBD1. Germline values: CDR1 SGHDN, CDR2 FVKESK. The CDR3 is made up of 14 amino acids. The trim removed 3 bases at V and 2 bases at J, leaving 4 bases unmatched. CDR3 in amino acids: CASSHRQGAYEQYF. The CDR3 nucleotides read TGTGCCAGCAGCCACCGACAGGGAGCCTACGAGCAGTACTTC.

There are a few counts of this clonotype. J is TRBJ2-2 and V is TRBV11-2; D not resolved. V dropped 3 bases and J dropped 2 bases, with 22 bases sitting between them. The V gene's germline CDR1 is SGHAT and CDR2 FQNNGV. The length of the CDR3 is 19 residues. Here the CDR3 reads CASSFPRARAKRNTGELFF. The DNA of the CDR3 is TGTGCCAGCAGCTTCCCCCGGGCCCGGGCGAAGCGTAACACCGGGGAGCTGTTTTTT.

This clonotype was observed at least ten times. The V gene is TRBV28, the J gene TRBJ2-2; D uncertain. The V gene lost 1 base and the J gene lost 0 bases, with 12 bases spanning the gap. CDR3 length: 17 amino acids. Germline CDR1 MDHEN, CDR2 SYDVKM. The CDR3 nucleotides read TGTGCCAGCAGTTTATATGGATCCCTAACGAACACCGGGGAGCTGTTTTTT. Translation: CASSLYGSLTNTGELFF.

The V call is TRBV6-1, the J call TRBJ2-7, with TRBD1 matching 10 bases. The germline V gene encodes CDR1 MNHNS and CDR2 SASEGT. V lost 6 bases and J lost 2; bases outside the gene matches: 19. CDR3 length: 19 amino acids. The CDR3 nucleotides read TGTGCCAGCAGCTCCCCTCTCTACCTCCGGGACAGGGGAGCCTACGAGCAGTACTTC. Protein: CASSSPLYLRDRGAYEQYF.

This chain joins TRBV27 and TRBJ2-7; 7 bases line up with TRBD2. The germline V gene encodes CDR1 MNHEY and CDR2 SMNVEV (reference sequence). Losses at the gene ends were 7 bases for V and 7 bases for J; bases not matched to a gene: 13. CDR3 length equals 14 residues. The CDR3 reads CASTPVGGAGEQYF. DNA of the CDR3: TGTGCCAGCACCCCAGTTGGGGGAGCGGGGGAGCAGTACTTC.

This clonotype was picked up a small number of times. One end of the junction does not line up with germline, which may come from a read error. J is TRBJ2-7 and V is TRBV10-3; D not resolved. This CDR3 comprises 15 residues. The germline V gene encodes CDR1 ENHRY and CDR2 SYGVKD. CDR3 nucleotides: TGTGCCATCAGTGATAGTGTAAACAGAATATACGGGCAGTACTTC. Protein sequence: CAISDSVNRIYGQYF.

This clonotype was found many times. V gene TRBV7-6 combines with J gene TRBJ1-4; tentatively, D is TRBD1 (5 bases). Germline CDR1 is SGHVS and CDR2 is FNYEAQ. The CDR3 spans 15 residues. V gave up 5 bases and J gave up 7 bases, with 17 bases separating them. DNA for the CDR3: TGTGCCAGCAGCAGGCGGACATCCCCTACTGAAAAACTGTTTTTT. Protein: CASSRRTSPTEKLFF.